The clone carrying this TCR beta chain has more than one count but fewer than ten. What it recognizes is unknown. MiXCR, run by TCRdb on the 5' RACE reads, gives a single entry per CDR3 protein. The sample lists 1,800,000 or so distinct CDR3 sequences; around 29% were seen once. This sample was taken from a study of identical twins. Whole-study findings and limits: In drawing conclusions, the study used cross-sectional statistical analysis and did not follow the same donors.

The specimen was cord blood. The origin of this receptor is a newborn girl in good health.

CDR3 DNA sequence: TGTGCCAGCAGCCGGGACTACTTTAACTACAATGAGCAGTTCTTC. Residues: CASSRDYFNYNEQFF. The chain joins TRBV4-2 to TRBJ2-1; 7 nucleotides match TRBD2. The CDR3 runs 15 residues. CDR1 and CDR2 (germline): LGHNA, YNFKEQ. J was trimmed by 3 bases and V by 4 bases; bases with no gene match: 6.